This T cell receptor beta chain originates from a study of blood T cell repertoires in COVID-19. Across the study: Samples representing acute and convalescent COVID-19 were sourced from the United States, Italy and Spain. T cells, B-cell-depleted T cells, or PBMCs provided the cDNA or gDNA that served as material.

Per the authors' pipeline: Quantification of nucleated cells was approximated via reference gene primer amplification. Clones were sequenced by immunoSEQ multiplex PCR, and TCRdb holds only the in-frame ones, with some missing. The V and J calls and clone size were taken over from that table, and D and trimming were inferred from the DNA. Of some 120,000 clones listed, approximately 82% are singletons. The sample was peripheral blood. The sequence was obtained from a man between 60 and 70 years old with acute or convalescent COVID-19.

The chain's CDR3 is CATSDFEGAGGYTF. The CDR3, as DNA: TGTGCCACCAGTGATTTTGAGGGGGCAGGAGGCTACACCTTC. This chain connects TRBV24-1 to TRBJ1-2; 7 nucleotides line up with TRBD1. Germline CDR1 is KGHDR and CDR2 is SFDVKD. V dropped 1 base and J dropped 8; count of bases not matched to a gene: 6. This CDR3 region has 14 residues.